The 2 T cell receptor beta chains reported below all come from one sample, sequenced in a study of T cell responses to AZD1222 COVID-19 vaccine. The data were produced by immunoSEQ multiplex PCR, yet TCRdb's version contains in-frame clones alone and is incomplete. The data show more than 150,000 clones, more than 85% seen once. The material was peripheral blood, obtained 28 days after the second AZD1222 dose. All receptors derive from an adult who received the AZD1222 COVID-19 vaccine.

The rearrangement links TRBV7-2 to TRBJ1-1; D might be TRBD1 (6 bases). Germline V lookup: CDR1 SGHTA, CDR2 FQGNSA. This CDR3 spans 14 amino acids. Trimming took off 3 bases at V and 3 bases at J, with 11 bases between the two ends. The CDR3 spells CASSLDRVYTEAFF. The CDR3 bases are TGTGCCAGCAGCTTGGACAGAGTCTACACTGAAGCTTTCTTT.

The CDR3 coding sequence is TGTGCCAGCAGCTTAACAACTAATGAAAAACTGTTTTTT. Translated: CASSLTTNEKLFF. V gene TRBV7-2 combines with J gene TRBJ1-4, with D uncertain. This CDR3 is 13 amino acids long. Germline CDR1 SGHTA, CDR2 FQGNSA. Trimming took 2 bases from V and 0 from J, leaving 1 base between them.